Listed here are 14 T cell receptor beta chains from one sample, sequenced in a study of blood T cell repertoires in COVID-19. Only in-frame clones appear in the TCRdb table, and some are missing; sequencing was by immunoSEQ multiplex PCR. This sample carries about 42,000 clones, 70% to 90% of them seen once, and the ten largest clones take roughly 6.2%. The sequencing input was peripheral blood. These receptors came from a human donor in a cohort sampled during active COVID-19.

The CDR3: CASNSSRGEQYF. DNA for the CDR3: TGTGCCAGCAACTCGTCGCGAGGGGAGCAGTACTTC. The chain has TRBV21-1 and TRBJ2-7; TRBD2 reflects the table's D call only, with no check against the DNA. TRBV21-1 is shown as a pseudogene. The CDR3 runs to 12 residues.

The chain is built from TRBV5-3 and TRBJ2-7, with D possibly matching TRBD2 (7 bases). TRBV5-3 qualifies as an ORF whose function is uncertain. Trimming removed 4 bases at V and 4 bases at J, with 24 bases between. The CDR3 covers 17 residues. CDR3 amino acids: CARSPPAGAPQRYEQYF. The CDR3 nucleotides read TGTGCCAGAAGCCCCCCGGCGGGGGCCCCCCAAAGATACGAGCAGTACTTC.

V is TRBV27 and J is TRBJ1-5, with a weak D call TRBD1 (5 bases). CDR1 is MNHEY and CDR2 is SMNVEV in the germline V gene (reference sequence). Trimming left V 1 base short and J 1 base short, with 11 bases between. The CDR3 has 16 residues. This CDR3 is CASSLYPGSSNQPQHF. CDR3 in DNA: TGTGCCAGCAGTTTATACCCAGGGTCGAGCAATCAGCCCCAGCATTTT.

The CDR3 loop reads CASSQGDRGGHQPQHF. The DNA for the CDR3 is TGTGCCAGCAGCCAAGGGGACAGGGGTGGGCATCAGCCCCAGCATTTT. The J gene is TRBJ1-5, the V gene TRBV3-1 (or the pseudogene TRBV3-2); 10 bases match TRBD1. In germline, CDR1 is LGHDT, CDR2 YNNKEL (reference sequence). The ends lost 1 base at V and 5 bases at J; junction bases unmatched: 5. CDR3 length equals 16 residues.

This clone was seen once. The chain carries TRBV18 and TRBJ1-4, with D tentatively TRBD1 (6 bases). Germline V CDR1 and CDR2: KGHSH, LQKENI. The CDR3 length is 14 residues. V lost 3 bases, J lost 2 bases, and 7 bases lay in between. In DNA form, the CDR3 reads TGTGCCAGCTCACCGGACAGCACTAATGAAAAACTGTTTTTT. Translation: CASSPDSTNEKLFF.

This clone was observed a single time. V is TRBV7-9 and J is TRBJ2-7; tentatively, D is TRBD2 (5 bases). The CDR3 extends over 14 amino acids. The ends were cut back, 5 bases at V and 2 bases at J, with 13 bases in the middle. Per the germline V gene, CDR1 is SEHNR and CDR2 is FQNEAQ (reference sequence). This chain's CDR3 is CASSPIGVPYEQYF. The CDR3 DNA follows: TGTGCCAGCAGCCCAATCGGGGTACCCTACGAGCAGTACTTC.

The chain uses TRBV12-3 or TRBV12-4 and TRBJ2-5; TRBD2 aligns across 12 bases. Trimming took 3 bases from V and 14 from J; bases not matched to a gene: 7. The CDR3 sequence is 13 residues long. The CDR3 loop reads CASSFSSGRDVYF. As DNA, the CDR3 is TGTGCCAGCAGTTTTTCTAGCGGGAGGGACGTTTACTTC.

J is TRBJ1-1 and V is TRBV5-1, with 7 bases matching TRBD1. Germline V lookup: CDR1 SGHRS, CDR2 YFSETQ. V lost 0 bases, J lost 5 bases, and 13 bases stayed unmatched. The CDR3 loop spans 17 amino acids. CDR3 protein: CASSLGTGAPGGTEAFF. The CDR3 region has the DNA TGCGCCAGCAGCTTGGGCACAGGGGCCCCCGGAGGAACTGAAGCTTTCTTT.

This clone was detected a few times. CDR3: CASSIEWLGPIGQPQHF. CDR3 DNA: TGTGCCAGTAGTATAGAGTGGCTGGGCCCCATAGGACAGCCCCAGCATTTT. The rearrangement links TRBV19 to TRBJ1-5; D gene uncertain. This CDR3 has 17 residues. Germline V gene lookup returns CDR1 LNHDA and CDR2 SQIVND (reference sequence). Between the trimmed V and J ends, which lost 0 bases and 7 bases, there was a span of 19 bases.

This rearrangement joins TRBV7-9 to TRBJ2-5; 8 positions agree with TRBD2. This CDR3 contains 17 residues. Germline assignment: CDR1 SEHNR and CDR2 FQNEAQ (reference sequence). With 1 base clipped from V and 5 bases from J, the junction kept 12 bases outside the gene matches. CDR3 bases: TGTGCCAGCAGCTTAGGGCAAGGACTAGCTGTTCTGGAGACCCAGTACTTC. This codes for CASSLGQGLAVLETQYF. Supplemented by reference TRBV7-9 and TRBJ2-5, the full variable domain reads DTGVSQNPRHKITKRGQNVTFRCDPISEHNRLYWYRQTLGQGPEFLTYFQNEAQLEKSRLLSDRFSAERPKGSFSTLEIQRTEQGDSAMYLCASSLGQGLAVLETQYFGPGTRLLVL.

The table lists this clone with a few counts. V usage is TRBV6-5 and J usage is TRBJ2-7; 7 positions match TRBD1. Looked up from germline, CDR1 is MNHEY and CDR2 is SVGAGI. V was clipped by 0 bases and J by 5 bases; unmatched bases: 7. The CDR3 totals 15 residues. This CDR3 reads CASSYSDRELDEQYF. As DNA, the CDR3 is TGTGCCAGCAGTTACTCCGACAGGGAACTCGACGAGCAGTACTTC.

The chain joins TRBV5-1 to TRBJ1-2, with D possibly matching TRBD1 (6 bases). The CDR3 spans 13 residues. Trimming took off 4 bases at V and 8 bases at J, with 15 bases between the two ends. Germline V CDR1 and CDR2: SGHRS, YFSETQ. CDR3 DNA sequence: TGCGCCAGCAGCCACAGGGAAGGGAGCGGCTACACCTTC. It yields the protein CASSHREGSGYTF.

V usage is TRBV7-2 and J usage is TRBJ2-5, with 7 bases fitting TRBD1. The CDR3 is made up of 15 amino acids. V was pared by 3 bases and J by 2 bases, with 6 bases of the junction left unmatched. Germline V gives CDR1 SGHTA, CDR2 FQGNSA. CDR3 amino acids: CASSLSPGQQETQYF. The CDR3 DNA reads TGTGCCAGCAGCTTGTCCCCGGGACAGCAAGAGACCCAGTACTTC.

The CDR3 DNA sequence: TGTGCCAGTAATCAGGGGTATAGCAATCAGCCCCAGCATTTT. Amino acid sequence: CASNQGYSNQPQHF. The J gene is TRBJ1-5, the V gene TRBV2; tentatively, D is TRBD1 (6 bases). With 9 bases removed from V and 0 bases from J, the gap between germline ends came to 12 bases. CDR3 length: 14 amino acids. Germline values: CDR1 SNHLY, CDR2 FYNNEI.